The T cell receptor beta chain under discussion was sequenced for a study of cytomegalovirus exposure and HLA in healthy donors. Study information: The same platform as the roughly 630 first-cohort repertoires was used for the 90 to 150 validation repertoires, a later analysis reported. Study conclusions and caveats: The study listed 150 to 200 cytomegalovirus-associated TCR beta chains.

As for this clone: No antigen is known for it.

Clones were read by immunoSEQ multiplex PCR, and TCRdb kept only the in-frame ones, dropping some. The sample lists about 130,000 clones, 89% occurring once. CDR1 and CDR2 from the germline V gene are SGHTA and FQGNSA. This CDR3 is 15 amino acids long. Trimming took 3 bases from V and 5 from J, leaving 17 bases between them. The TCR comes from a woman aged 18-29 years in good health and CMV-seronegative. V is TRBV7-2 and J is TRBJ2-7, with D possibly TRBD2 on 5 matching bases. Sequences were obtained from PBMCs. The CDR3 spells CASSFSLEVTNEQYF. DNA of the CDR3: TGTGCCAGCAGCTTCTCACTAGAGGTCACGAACGAGCAGTACTTC.